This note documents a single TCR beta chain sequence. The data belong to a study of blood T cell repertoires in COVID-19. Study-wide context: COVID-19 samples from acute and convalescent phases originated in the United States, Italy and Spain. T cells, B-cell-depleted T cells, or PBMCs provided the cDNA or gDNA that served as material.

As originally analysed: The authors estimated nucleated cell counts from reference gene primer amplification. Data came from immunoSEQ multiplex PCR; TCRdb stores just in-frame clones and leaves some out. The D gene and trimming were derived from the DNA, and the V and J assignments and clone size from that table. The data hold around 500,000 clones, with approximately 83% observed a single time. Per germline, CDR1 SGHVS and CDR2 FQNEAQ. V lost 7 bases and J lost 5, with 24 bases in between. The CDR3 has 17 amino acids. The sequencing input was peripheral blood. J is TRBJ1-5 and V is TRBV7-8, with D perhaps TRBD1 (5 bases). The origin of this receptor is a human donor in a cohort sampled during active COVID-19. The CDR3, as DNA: TGTGCCAGCACCCTTACAGCAGGGTCCTCTCAGTATCAGCCCCAGCATTTT. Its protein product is CASTLTAGSSQYQPQHF.